This T cell receptor beta chain is from a study of cytomegalovirus exposure and HLA in healthy donors. Broader study findings: Rare TCR sequences dominated, though some public TCRs recurred in many donors.

Details on this clone: What it binds is not known.

Primers: 60 Vbeta forward and 13 Jbeta reverse. Per the original methods: It was a later analysis that counted tens of millions of unique TCR beta chains, of which approximately 11 million were shared. Method: immunoSEQ multiplex PCR; TCRdb's copy keeps in-frame clones and lacks some. The D gene and trimming were derived from the DNA, and the V and J assignments and clone size from that table. The repertoire holds around 110,000 clones, around 80% seen once, with approximately 4.3% in the top ten. Sequenced material: PBMCs. The clonotype originates from a man aged 30 to 39 in good health and CMV-seropositive.

CDR3 DNA: TGCGCCAGCAGCTCCTCGGGACTAGCCTACTACAATGAGCAGTTCTTC. It is translated as CASSSSGLAYYNEQFF. The rearrangement links TRBV5-1 to TRBJ2-1; 9 bases map to TRBD2. CDR1 is SGHRS, CDR2 YFSETQ, per germline. Trimming took 3 bases from V and 3 from J; bases not matched to a gene: 7. This CDR3 has 16 residues.